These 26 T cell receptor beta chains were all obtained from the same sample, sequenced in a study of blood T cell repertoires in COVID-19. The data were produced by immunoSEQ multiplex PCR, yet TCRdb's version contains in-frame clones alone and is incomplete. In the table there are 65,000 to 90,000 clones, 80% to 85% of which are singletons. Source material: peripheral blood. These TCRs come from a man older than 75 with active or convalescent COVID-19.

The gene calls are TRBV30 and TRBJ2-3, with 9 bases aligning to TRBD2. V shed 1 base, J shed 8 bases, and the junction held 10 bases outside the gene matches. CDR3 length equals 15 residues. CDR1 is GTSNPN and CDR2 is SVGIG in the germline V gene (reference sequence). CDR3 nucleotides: TGTGCCTGGAGTGCAGGGACTAGCTATGGCGGTACGCAGTATTTT. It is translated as CAWSAGTSYGGTQYF.

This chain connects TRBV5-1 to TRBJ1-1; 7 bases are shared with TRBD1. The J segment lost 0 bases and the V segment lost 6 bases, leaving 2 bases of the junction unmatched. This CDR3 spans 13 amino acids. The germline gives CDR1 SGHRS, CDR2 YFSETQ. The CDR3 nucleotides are TGCGCCAGCAACAGGGGACTGAACACTGAAGCTTTCTTT. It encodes CASNRGLNTEAFF.

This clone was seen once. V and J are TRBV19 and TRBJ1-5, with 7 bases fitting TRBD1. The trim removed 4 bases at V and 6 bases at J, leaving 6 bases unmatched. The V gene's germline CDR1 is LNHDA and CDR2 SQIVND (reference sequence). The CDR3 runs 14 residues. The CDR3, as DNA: TGTGCCAGTAGTACCCGACAGGGTAGTCAGCCCCAGCATTTT. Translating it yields CASSTRQGSQPQHF.

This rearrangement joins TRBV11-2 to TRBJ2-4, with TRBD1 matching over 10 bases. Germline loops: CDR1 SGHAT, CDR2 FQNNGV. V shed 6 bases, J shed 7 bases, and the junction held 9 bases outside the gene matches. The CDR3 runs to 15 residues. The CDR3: CASSSGQGVENIQYF. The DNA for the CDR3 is TGTGCCAGCAGTTCCGGACAGGGGGTGGAGAACATTCAGTACTTC.

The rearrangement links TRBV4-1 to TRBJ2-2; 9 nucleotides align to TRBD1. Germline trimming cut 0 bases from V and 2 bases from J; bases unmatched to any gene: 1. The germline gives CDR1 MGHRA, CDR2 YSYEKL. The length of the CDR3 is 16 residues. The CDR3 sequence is CASSQETGGNTGELFF. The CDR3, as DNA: TGCGCCAGCAGCCAAGAGACAGGGGGAAACACCGGGGAGCTGTTTTTT.

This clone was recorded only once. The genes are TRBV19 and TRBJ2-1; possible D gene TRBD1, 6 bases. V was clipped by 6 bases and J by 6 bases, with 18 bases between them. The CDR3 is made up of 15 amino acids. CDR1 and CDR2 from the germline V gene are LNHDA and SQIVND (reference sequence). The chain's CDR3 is CASSSPGHQSNEQFF. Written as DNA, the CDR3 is TGTGCCAGTAGCTCACCGGGACATCAAAGCAATGAGCAGTTCTTC.

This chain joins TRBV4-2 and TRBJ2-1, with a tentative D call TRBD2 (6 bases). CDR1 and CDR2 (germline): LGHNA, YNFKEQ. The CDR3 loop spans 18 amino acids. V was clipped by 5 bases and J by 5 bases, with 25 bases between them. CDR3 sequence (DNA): TGTGCCAGCAGCAAGCGTGGGGTGTCCGGGACTGGCAACAATGAGCAGTTCTTC. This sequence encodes CASSKRGVSGTGNNEQFF.

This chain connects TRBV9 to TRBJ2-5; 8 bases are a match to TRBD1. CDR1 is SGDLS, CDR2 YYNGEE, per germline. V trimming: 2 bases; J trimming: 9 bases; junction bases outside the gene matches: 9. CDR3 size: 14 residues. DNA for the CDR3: TGTGCCAGCAGCGTCGGACAGGGCCAAGGGTCCCAGTACTTC. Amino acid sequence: CASSVGQGQGSQYF.

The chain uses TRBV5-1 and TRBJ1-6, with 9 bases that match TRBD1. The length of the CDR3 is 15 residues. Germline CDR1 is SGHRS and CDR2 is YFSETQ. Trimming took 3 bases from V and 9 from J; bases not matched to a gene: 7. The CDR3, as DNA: TGCGCCAGCAGCTCCGGGGGACAGGGAGTTTCACCCCTCCACTTT. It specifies CASSSGGQGVSPLHF.

CDR3 residues: CARGTSGGQVATQYF. The CDR3 bases are TGTGCCAGGGGGACTAGCGGGGGCCAGGTAGCGACCCAGTACTTC. The V call is TRBV12-1, the J call TRBJ2-5; TRBD2 is taken as the D call from the table, unchecked against the DNA. TRBV12-1 is deemed a pseudogene. This CDR3 spans 15 amino acids.

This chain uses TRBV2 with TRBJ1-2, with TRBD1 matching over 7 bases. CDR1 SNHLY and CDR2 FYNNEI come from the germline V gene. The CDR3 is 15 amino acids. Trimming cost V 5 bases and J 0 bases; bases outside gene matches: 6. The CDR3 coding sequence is TGTGCCAGCAGTATCGGGACAGATACTAACTATGGCTACACCTTC. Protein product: CASSIGTDTNYGYTF.

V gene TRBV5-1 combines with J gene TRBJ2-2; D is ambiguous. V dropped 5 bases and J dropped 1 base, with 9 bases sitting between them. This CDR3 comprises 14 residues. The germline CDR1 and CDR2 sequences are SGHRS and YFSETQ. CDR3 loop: CASRVQMNTGELFF. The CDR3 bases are TGCGCCAGCAGAGTGCAGATGAACACCGGGGAGCTGTTTTTT. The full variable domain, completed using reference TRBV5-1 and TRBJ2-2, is KAGVTQTPRYLIKTRGQQVTLSCSPISGHRSVSWYQQTPGQGLQFLFEYFSETQRNKGNFPGRFSGRQFSNSRSEMNVSTLELGDSALYLCASRVQMNTGELFFGEGSRLTVL.

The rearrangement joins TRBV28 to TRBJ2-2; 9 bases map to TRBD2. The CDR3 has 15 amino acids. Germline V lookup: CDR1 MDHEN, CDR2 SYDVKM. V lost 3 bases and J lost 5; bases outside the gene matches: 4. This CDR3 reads CASSFSGLATGELFF. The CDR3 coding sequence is TGTGCCAGCAGTTTCAGTGGACTAGCGACCGGGGAGCTGTTTTTT.

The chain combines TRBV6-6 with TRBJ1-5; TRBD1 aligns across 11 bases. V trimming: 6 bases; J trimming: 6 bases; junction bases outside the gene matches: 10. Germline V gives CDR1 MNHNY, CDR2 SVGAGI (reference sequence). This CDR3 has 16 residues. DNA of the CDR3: TGTGCCAGCAGGGTCCCGGACAGGGGGCTGGGTCAGCCCCAGCATTTT. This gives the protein CASRVPDRGLGQPQHF.

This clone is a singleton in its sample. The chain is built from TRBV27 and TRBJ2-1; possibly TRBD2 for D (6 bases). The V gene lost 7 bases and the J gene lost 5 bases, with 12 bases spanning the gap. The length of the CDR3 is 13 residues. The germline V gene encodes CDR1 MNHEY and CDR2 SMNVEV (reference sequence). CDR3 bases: TGTGCCAGCATCCGCCCGGGGGACAATGAGCAGTTCTTC. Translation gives CASIRPGDNEQFF.

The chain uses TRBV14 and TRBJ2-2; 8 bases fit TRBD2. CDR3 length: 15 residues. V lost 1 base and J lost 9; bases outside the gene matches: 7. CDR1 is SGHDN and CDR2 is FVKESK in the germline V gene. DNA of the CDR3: TGTGCCAGCAGCCAAGTGAGGCTAGCGGGTCGGGAGCTGTTTTTT. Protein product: CASSQVRLAGRELFF.

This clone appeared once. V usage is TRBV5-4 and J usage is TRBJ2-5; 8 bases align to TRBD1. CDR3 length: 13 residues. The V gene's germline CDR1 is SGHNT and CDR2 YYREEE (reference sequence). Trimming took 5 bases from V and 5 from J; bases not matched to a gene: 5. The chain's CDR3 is CASSRQGSETQYF. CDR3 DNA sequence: TGTGCCAGCAGTCGACAGGGGTCGGAGACCCAGTACTTC.

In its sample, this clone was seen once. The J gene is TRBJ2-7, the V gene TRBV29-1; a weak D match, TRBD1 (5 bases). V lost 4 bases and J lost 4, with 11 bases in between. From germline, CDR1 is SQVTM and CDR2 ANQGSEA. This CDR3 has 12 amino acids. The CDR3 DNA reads TGCAGCGTTGTCGGCAGGGCTTACGAGCAGTACTTC. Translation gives CSVVGRAYEQYF.

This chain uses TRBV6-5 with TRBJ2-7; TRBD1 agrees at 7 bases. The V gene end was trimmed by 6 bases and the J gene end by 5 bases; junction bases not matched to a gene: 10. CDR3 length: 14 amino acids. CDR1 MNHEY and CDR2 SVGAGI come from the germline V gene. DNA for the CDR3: TGTGCCAGCAGGGACCGACAGGGTGGCCACGAGCAGTACTTC. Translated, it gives CASRDRQGGHEQYF.

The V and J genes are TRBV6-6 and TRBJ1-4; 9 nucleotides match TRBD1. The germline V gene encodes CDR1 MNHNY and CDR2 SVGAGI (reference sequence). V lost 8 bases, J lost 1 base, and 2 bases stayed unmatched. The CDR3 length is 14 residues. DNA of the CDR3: TGTGCCAGCGGGACAGGGCTAACTAATGAAAAACTGTTTTTT. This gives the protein CASGTGLTNEKLFF.

The CDR3 coding sequence is TGCGCCAGCAGCCGGGGACTAGCGGCAGGGGTGGGATACGAGCAGTACTTC. The encoded protein is CASSRGLAAGVGYEQYF. This chain joins TRBV4-1 and TRBJ2-7, with 11 positions matching TRBD2. CDR3 length: 17 amino acids. J gave up 4 bases and V 4 bases, and 12 bases lay outside the gene matches. CDR1 and CDR2 from the germline V gene are MGHRA and YSYEKL.

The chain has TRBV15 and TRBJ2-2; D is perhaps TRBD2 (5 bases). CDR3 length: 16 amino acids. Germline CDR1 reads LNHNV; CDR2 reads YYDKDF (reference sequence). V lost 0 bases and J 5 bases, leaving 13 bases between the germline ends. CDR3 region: CATSRDRRVGTGELFF. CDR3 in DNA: TGTGCCACCAGCAGAGATCGGCGGGTTGGAACCGGGGAGCTGTTTTTT.

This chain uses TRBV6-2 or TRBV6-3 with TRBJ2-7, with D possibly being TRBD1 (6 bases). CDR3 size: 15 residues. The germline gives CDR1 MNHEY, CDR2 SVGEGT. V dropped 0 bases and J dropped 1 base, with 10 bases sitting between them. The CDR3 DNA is TGTGCCAGCAGTTACTCGGGGGCCCCTTCCTACGAGCAGTACTTC. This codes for CASSYSGAPSYEQYF.

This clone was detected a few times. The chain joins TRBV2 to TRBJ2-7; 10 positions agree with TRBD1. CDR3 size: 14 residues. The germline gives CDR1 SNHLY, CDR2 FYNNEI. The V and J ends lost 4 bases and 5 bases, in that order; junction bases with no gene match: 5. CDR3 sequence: CASSGQGAQHEQYF. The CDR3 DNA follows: TGTGCCAGCAGTGGACAGGGGGCGCAACACGAGCAGTACTTC.

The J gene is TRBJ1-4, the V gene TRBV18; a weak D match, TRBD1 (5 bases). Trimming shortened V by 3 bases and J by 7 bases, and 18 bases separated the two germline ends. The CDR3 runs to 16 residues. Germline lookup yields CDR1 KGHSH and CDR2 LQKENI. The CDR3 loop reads CASSPNRDSGGEKLFF. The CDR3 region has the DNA TGTGCCAGCTCACCCAACCGGGACTCCGGGGGTGAAAAACTGTTTTTT.

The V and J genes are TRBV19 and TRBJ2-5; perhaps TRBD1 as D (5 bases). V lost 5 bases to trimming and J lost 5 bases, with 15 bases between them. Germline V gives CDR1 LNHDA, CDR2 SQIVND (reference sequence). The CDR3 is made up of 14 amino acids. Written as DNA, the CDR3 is TGTGCCAGTAGTGACCGCCGCAGGGATGAGACCCAGTACTTC. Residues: CASSDRRRDETQYF.